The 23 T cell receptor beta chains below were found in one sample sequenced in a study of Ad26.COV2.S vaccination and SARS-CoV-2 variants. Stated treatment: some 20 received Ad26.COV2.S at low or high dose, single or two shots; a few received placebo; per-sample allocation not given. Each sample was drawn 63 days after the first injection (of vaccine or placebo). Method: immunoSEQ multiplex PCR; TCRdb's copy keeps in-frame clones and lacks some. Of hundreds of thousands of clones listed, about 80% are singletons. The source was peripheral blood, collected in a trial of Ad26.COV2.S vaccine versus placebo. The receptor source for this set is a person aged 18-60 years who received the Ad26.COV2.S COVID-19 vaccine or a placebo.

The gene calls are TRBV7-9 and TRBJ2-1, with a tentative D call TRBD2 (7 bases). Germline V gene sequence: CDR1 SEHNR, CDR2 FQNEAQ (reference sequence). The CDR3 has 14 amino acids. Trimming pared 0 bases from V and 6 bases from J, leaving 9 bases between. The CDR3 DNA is TGTGCCAGCAGCTTAGCGGGGGGGCCCAATGAGCAGTTCTTC. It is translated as CASSLAGGPNEQFF.

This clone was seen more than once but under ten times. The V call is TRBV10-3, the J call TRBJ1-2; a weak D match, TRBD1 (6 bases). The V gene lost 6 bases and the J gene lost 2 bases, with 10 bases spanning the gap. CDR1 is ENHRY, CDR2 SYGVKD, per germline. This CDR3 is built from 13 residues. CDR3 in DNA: TGTGCCATCAGGGAGGGACACAACTATGGCTACACCTTC. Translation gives CAIREGHNYGYTF.

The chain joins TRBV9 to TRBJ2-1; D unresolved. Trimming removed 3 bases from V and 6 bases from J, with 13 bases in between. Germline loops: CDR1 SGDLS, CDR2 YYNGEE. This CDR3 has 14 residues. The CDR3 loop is CASSARPPLNEQFF. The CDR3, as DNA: TGTGCCAGCAGCGCGAGACCACCCCTCAATGAGCAGTTCTTC.

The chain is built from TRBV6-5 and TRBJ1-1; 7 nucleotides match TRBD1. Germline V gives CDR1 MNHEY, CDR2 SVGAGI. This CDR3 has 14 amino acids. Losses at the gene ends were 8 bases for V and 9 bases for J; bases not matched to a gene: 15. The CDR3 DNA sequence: TGTGCCAGCGACGGCGCAGGGGGAGCCACCCAAGCTTTCTTT. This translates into CASDGAGGATQAFF.

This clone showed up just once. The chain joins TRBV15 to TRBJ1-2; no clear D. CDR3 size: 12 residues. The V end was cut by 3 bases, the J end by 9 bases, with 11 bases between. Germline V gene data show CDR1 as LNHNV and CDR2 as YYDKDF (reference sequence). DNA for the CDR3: TGTGCCACCAGCAGGGACTCCAGCCGCTACACCTTC. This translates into CATSRDSSRYTF.

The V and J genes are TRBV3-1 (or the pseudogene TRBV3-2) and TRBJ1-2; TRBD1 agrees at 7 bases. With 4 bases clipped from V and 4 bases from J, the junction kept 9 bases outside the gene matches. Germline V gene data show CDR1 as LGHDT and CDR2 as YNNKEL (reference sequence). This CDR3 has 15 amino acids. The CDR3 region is CASSRSTGRGYGYTF. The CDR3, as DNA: TGTGCCAGCAGCCGGTCGACAGGGAGGGGCTATGGCTACACCTTC.

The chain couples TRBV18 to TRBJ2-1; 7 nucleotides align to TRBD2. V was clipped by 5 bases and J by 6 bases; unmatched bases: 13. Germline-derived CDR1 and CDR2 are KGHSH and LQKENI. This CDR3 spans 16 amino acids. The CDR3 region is CASSSQANPGGNEQFF. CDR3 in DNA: TGTGCCAGCTCATCTCAGGCGAATCCGGGGGGCAATGAGCAGTTCTTC.

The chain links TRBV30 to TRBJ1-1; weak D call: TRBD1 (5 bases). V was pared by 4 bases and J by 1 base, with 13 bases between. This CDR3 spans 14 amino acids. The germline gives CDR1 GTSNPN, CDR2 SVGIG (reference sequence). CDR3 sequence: CAWTPNRPNTEAFF. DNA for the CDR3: TGTGCCTGGACCCCCAACAGGCCGAACACTGAAGCTTTCTTT. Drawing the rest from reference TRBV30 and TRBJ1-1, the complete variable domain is SQTIHQWPATLVQPVGSPLSLECTVEGTSNPNLYWYRQAAGRGLQLLFYSVGIGQISSEVPQNLSASRPQDRQFILSSKKLLLSDSGFYLCAWTPNRPNTEAFFGQGTRLTVV.

The CDR3 here is CAISPGDGNQPQHF. The CDR3 coding sequence is TGTGCCATCAGCCCAGGGGACGGCAATCAGCCCCAGCATTTT. The gene calls are TRBV10-3 and TRBJ1-5, with a tentative D call TRBD1 (6 bases). Germline CDR1 reads ENHRY; CDR2 reads SYGVKD. The CDR3 is made up of 14 amino acids. Trimming took off 6 bases at V and 2 bases at J, with 11 bases between the two ends.

The CDR3 DNA follows: TGTGCCAGCAGCTATGGGACCGGAGAGGAGCAGTACTTC. Translated: CASSYGTGEEQYF. This chain connects TRBV11-2 to TRBJ2-7; D possibly matches TRBD1 or TRBD2 (5 bases each). Germline CDR1 is SGHAT and CDR2 is FQNNGV. The V gene lost 4 bases and the J gene lost 7 bases, with 14 bases spanning the gap. The CDR3 loop spans 13 amino acids.

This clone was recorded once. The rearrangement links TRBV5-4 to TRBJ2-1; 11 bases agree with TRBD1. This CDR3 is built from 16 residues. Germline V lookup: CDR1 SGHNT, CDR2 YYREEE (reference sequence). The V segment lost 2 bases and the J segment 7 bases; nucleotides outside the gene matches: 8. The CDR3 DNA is TGTGCCAGCAGCTTCCCTCCGGGACAGGGGGGAAATGAGCAGTTCTTC. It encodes CASSFPPGQGGNEQFF.

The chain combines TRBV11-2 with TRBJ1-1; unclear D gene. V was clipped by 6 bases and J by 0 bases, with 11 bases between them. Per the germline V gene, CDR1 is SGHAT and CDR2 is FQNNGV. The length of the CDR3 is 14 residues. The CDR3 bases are TGTGCCAGCAGAAAGTTGGCGATGAACACTGAAGCTTTCTTT. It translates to CASRKLAMNTEAFF.

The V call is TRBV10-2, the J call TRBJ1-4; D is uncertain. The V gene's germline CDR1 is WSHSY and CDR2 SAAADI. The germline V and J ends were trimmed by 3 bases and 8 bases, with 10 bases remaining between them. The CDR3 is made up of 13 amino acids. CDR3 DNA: TGCGCCAGCAGTGACGATCCATACGAAAAACTGTTTTTT. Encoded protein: CASSDDPYEKLFF.

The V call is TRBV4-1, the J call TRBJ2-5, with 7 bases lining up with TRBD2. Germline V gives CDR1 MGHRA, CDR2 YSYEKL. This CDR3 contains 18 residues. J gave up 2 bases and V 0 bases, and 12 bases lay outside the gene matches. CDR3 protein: CASSQDMGGSGKQETQYF. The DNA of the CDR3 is TGCGCCAGCAGCCAAGATATGGGCGGGAGCGGGAAGCAAGAGACCCAGTACTTC.

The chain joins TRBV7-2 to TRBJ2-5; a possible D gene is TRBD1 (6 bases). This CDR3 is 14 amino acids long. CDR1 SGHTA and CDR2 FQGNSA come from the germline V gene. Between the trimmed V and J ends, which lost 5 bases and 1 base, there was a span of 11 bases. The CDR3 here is CASSLQGLQETQYF. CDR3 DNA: TGTGCCAGCAGCCTCCAGGGGCTCCAAGAGACCCAGTACTTC.

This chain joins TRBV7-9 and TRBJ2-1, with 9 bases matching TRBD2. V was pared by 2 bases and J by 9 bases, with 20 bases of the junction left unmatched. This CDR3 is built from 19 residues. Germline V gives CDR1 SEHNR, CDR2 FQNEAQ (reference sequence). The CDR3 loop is CASSLSLAGGTRLPVEQFF. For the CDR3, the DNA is TGTGCCAGCAGCTTATCACTCGCGGGAGGGACTAGGTTGCCCGTTGAGCAGTTCTTC. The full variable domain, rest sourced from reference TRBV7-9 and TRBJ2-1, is DTGVSQNPRHKITKRGQNVTFRCDPISEHNRLYWYRQTLGQGPEFLTYFQNEAQLEKSRLLSDRFSAERPKGSFSTLEIQRTEQGDSAMYLCASSLSLAGGTRLPVEQFFGPGTRLTVL.

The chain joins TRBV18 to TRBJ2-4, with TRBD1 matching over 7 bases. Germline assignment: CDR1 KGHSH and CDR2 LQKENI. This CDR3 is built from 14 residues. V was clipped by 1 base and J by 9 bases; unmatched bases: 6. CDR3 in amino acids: CASSPQTGNAIQYF. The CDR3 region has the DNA TGTGCCAGCTCACCACAGACAGGGAACGCCATTCAGTACTTC.

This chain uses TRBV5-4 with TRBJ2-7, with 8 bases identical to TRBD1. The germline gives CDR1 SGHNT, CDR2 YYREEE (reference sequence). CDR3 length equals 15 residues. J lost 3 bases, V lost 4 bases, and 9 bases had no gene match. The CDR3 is CASSKGQGYGYEQYF. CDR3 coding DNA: TGTGCCAGCAGCAAAGGACAGGGCTATGGCTACGAGCAGTACTTC.

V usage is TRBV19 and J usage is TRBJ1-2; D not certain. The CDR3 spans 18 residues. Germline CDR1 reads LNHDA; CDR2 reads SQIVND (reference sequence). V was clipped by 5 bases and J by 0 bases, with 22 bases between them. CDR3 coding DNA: TGTGCCAGTAGTGCCCGAGGCGGAGGTTGGGTAGCTAACTATGGCTACACCTTC. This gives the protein CASSARGGGWVANYGYTF.

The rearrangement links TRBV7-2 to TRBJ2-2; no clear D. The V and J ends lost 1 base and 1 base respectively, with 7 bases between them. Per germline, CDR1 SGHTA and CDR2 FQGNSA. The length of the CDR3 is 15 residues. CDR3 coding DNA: TGTGCCAGCAGCTTAGGGGTGGGGAACACCGGGGAGCTGTTTTTT. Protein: CASSLGVGNTGELFF. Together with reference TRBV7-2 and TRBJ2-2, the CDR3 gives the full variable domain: GAGVSQSPSNKVTEKGKDVELRCDPISGHTALYWYRQSLGQGLEFLIYFQGNSAPDKSGLPSDRFSAERTGGSVSTLTIQRTQQEDSAVYLCASSLGVGNTGELFFGEGSRLTVL.

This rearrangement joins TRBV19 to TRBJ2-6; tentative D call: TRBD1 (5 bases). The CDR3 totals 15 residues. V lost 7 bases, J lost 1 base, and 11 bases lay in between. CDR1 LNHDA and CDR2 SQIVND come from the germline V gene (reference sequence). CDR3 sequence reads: CASTGRGSGANVLTF. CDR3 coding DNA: TGTGCCAGTACCGGTAGGGGATCTGGGGCCAACGTCCTGACTTTC.

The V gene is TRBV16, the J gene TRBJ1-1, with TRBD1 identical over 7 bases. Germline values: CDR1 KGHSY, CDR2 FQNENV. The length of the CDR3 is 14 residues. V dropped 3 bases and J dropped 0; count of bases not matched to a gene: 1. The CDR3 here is CASSHGQVNTEAFF. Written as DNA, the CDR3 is TGTGCCAGCAGCCATGGACAGGTGAACACTGAAGCTTTCTTT.

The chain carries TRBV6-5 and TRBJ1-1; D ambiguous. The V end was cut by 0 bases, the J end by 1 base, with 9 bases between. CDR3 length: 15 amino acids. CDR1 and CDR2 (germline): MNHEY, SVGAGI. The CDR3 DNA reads TGTGCCAGCAGTTACTCTCGGATGGGGAACACTGAAGCTTTCTTT. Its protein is CASSYSRMGNTEAFF.